One sample yielded the 15 T cell receptor beta chains listed below, sequenced in a study of cytomegalovirus exposure and HLA in healthy donors. The primer mix had 60 Vbeta and 13 Jbeta primers. Sequencing was performed with immunoSEQ multiplex PCR; in TCRdb, only in-frame clones are kept and a portion is missing. The repertoire has about 150,000 clones, 70% to 90% of them found once; the top ten carry roughly 2.4%. Sequenced input: PBMCs. These receptor sequences come from a woman aged 18-29 years in good health and CMV-seronegative.

This clone appeared a few times. CDR3 nucleotides: TGTGCCAGCAGCCATCCCGGGACAGGCTCCTATGGCTACACCTTC. It translates to CASSHPGTGSYGYTF. The chain couples TRBV4-2 to TRBJ1-2; the match to TRBD1 covers 8 bases. J gave up 4 bases and V 3 bases, and 7 bases lay outside the gene matches. Germline V gene lookup returns CDR1 LGHNA and CDR2 YNFKEQ. The CDR3 totals 15 residues.

The gene calls are TRBV11-2 and TRBJ2-7; tentatively, D is TRBD2 (6 bases). From germline, CDR1 is SGHAT and CDR2 FQNNGV. V lost 1 base and J lost 0, with 16 bases in between. This CDR3 region has 17 residues. DNA of the CDR3: TGTGCCAGCAGCTTAGGACCCGCGGCGGGGAGCTCCTACGAGCAGTACTTC. Protein sequence: CASSLGPAAGSSYEQYF.

This chain connects TRBV5-1 to TRBJ1-2, with D tentatively TRBD1 (5 bases). Germline V CDR1 and CDR2: SGHRS, YFSETQ. Deletions cut 0 bases from V and 8 bases from J, with 20 bases between. The CDR3 sequence is 16 residues long. CDR3 residues: CASSLDRDSRLGGYTF. CDR3 bases: TGCGCCAGCAGCTTGGATAGGGACTCCCGCCTAGGGGGCTACACCTTC.

This chain links TRBV6-5 with TRBJ2-3, with 7 bases identical to TRBD1. CDR1 and CDR2 from the germline V gene are MNHEY and SVGAGI. This CDR3 has 13 amino acids. The V and J ends lost 8 bases and 5 bases, in that order; junction bases with no gene match: 7. This chain's CDR3 is CASQRGRGDTQYF. CDR3 coding DNA: TGTGCCAGCCAGAGGGGGCGAGGAGATACGCAGTATTTT.

V and J are TRBV15 and TRBJ1-5; D remains ambiguous. Trimming stripped 5 bases from V and 4 bases from J, with 9 bases between. CDR1 LNHNV and CDR2 YYDKDF come from the germline V gene (reference sequence). The CDR3 loop spans 13 amino acids. CDR3 in DNA: TGTGCCACCAGCCGTGAGGTTAATCAGCCCCAGCATTTT. Encoded protein: CATSREVNQPQHF.

The rearrangement links TRBV10-3 to TRBJ1-3; possible D gene TRBD1, 5 bases. Germline values: CDR1 ENHRY, CDR2 SYGVKD. This CDR3 has 16 amino acids. Trimming left V 4 bases short and J 0 bases short, with 13 bases between. The chain's CDR3 is CAISGQQAGSGNTIYF. CDR3 nucleotides: TGTGCCATCAGTGGACAACAGGCAGGCTCTGGAAACACCATATATTTT.

The chain links TRBV19 to TRBJ2-1; 8 bases agree with TRBD1. The germline CDR1 and CDR2 sequences are LNHDA and SQIVND (reference sequence). J was trimmed by 6 bases and V by 3 bases; bases with no gene match: 7. The CDR3 is made up of 15 amino acids. The CDR3 coding sequence is TGTGCCAGTAGTATCCCGGGACAGGACTTCAATGAGCAGTTCTTC. Residues: CASSIPGQDFNEQFF.

The rearrangement joins TRBV7-2 to TRBJ1-2; possibly TRBD1 for D (5 bases). Trimming took off 0 bases at V and 2 bases at J, with 7 bases between the two ends. Germline CDR1 SGHTA, CDR2 FQGNSA. The CDR3 length is 14 residues. CDR3 in amino acids: CASSLANRNYGYTF. The DNA of the CDR3 is TGTGCCAGCAGCTTAGCGAACAGGAACTATGGCTACACCTTC.

The rearrangement joins TRBV9 to TRBJ2-3, with D possibly matching TRBD2 (6 bases). The V and J ends lost 0 bases and 4 bases respectively, with 12 bases between them. Germline-derived CDR1 and CDR2 are SGDLS and YYNGEE. The CDR3 sequence is 15 residues long. CDR3 amino acids: CASSVASLAPDTQYF. CDR3 coding DNA: TGTGCCAGCAGCGTAGCTTCCCTAGCGCCAGATACGCAGTATTTT.

The gene calls are TRBV12-5 and TRBJ1-3; D gene ambiguous. The CDR3 runs 13 residues. V lost 2 bases, J lost 4 bases, and 6 bases lay in between. The germline V gene has CDR1 LGHNT and CDR2 FRNRAP. The CDR3 nucleotides are TGTGCTAGTGGTTTGATCGGGGGAAACACCATATATTTT. Protein product: CASGLIGGNTIYF.

V and J are TRBV2 and TRBJ2-7; D possibly corresponds to TRBD2 (6 bases). Trimming took off 2 bases at V and 9 bases at J, with 17 bases between the two ends. CDR1 is SNHLY and CDR2 is FYNNEI in the germline V gene. The CDR3 contains 14 residues. CDR3: CASSEQVWRVGQYF. The CDR3 DNA is TGTGCCAGCAGTGAACAGGTGTGGAGGGTCGGGCAGTACTTC.

The chain joins TRBV4-3 to TRBJ2-1; 7 nucleotides align to TRBD2. V was clipped by 0 bases and J by 0 bases; unmatched bases: 2. The germline CDR1 and CDR2 sequences are LGHNA and YSLEER. This CDR3 comprises 16 residues. The CDR3 is CASSQDGGGSYNEQFF. CDR3 bases: TGCGCCAGCAGCCAAGATGGGGGGGGCTCCTACAATGAGCAGTTCTTC.

A word on this clone: The junction differs from germline at one of its ends, possibly a read error. The chain recombines TRBV7-9 with TRBJ2-1; TRBD2 matches at 7 bases. This CDR3 region has 16 residues. CDR1 and CDR2 (germline): SEHNR, FQNEAQ (reference sequence). For the CDR3, the DNA is TGTTCCAGCAGCTTAGCGGGCGGGAGCTCCTACAATGAGCAGTTCTTC. Residues: CSSSLAGGSSYNEQFF.

The chain combines TRBV21-1 with TRBJ2-1; TRBD2 is the table's D call and was not checked against the DNA. TRBV21-1 is noted as a pseudogene. CDR3 length: 15 amino acids. In DNA form, the CDR3 reads TGTGCGAGCAGAGGCGGCGGGAGTGTCCACAATGAGCAGTTCTTC. Translated, it gives CASRGGGSVHNEQFF.

V usage is TRBV18 and J usage is TRBJ1-2; 7 nucleotides align to TRBD1. The CDR3 has 13 amino acids. J lost 6 bases, V lost 0 bases, and 1 base had no gene match. The V gene's germline CDR1 is KGHSH and CDR2 LQKENI. CDR3 sequence: CASSPPGGDGYTF. As DNA, the CDR3 is TGTGCCAGCTCACCACCAGGGGGCGATGGCTACACCTTC.